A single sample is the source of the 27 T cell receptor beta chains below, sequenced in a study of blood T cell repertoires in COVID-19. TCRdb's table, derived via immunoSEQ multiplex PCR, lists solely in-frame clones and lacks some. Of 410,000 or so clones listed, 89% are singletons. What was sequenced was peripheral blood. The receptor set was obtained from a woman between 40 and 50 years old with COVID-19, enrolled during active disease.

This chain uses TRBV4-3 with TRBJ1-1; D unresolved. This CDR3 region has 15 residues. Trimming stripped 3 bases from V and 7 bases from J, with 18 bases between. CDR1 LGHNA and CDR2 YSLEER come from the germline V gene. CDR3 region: CASSQLGSGEGEAFF. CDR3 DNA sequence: TGCGCCAGCAGCCAGTTAGGATCAGGCGAGGGTGAAGCTTTCTTT.

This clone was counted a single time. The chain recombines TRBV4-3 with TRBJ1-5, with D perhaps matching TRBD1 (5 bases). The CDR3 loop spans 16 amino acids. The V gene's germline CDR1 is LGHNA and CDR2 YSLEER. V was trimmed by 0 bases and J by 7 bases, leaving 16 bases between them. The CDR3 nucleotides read TGCGCCAGCAGCCAAGATCCGCAGGGTATTGGGCAGCCCCAGCATTTT. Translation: CASSQDPQGIGQPQHF.

Written as DNA, the CDR3 is TGTGCCAGCAGTGAATTCATGATGGGGGCCGGAGGTGAAAAACTGTTTTTT. Translation: CASSEFMMGAGGEKLFF. The rearrangement uses TRBV2 and TRBJ1-4, with a weak D call TRBD1 (6 bases). The CDR3 runs to 17 residues. Trimming shortened V by 2 bases and J by 7 bases, and 20 bases separated the two germline ends. CDR1 and CDR2 (germline): SNHLY, FYNNEI.

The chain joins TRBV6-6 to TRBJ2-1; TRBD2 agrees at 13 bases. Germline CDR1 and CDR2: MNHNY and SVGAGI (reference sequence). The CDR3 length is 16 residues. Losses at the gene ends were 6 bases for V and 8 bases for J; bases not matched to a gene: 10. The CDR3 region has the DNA TGTGCCAGCAGCAATGTACTAGCGGGAGGGGTCGATGAGCAGTTCTTC. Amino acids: CASSNVLAGGVDEQFF.

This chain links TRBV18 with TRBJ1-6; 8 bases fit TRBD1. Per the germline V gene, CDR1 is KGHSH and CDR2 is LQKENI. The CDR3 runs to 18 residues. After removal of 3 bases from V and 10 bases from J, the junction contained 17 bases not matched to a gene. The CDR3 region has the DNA TGTGCCAGCTCACCTCAAGGGATCGGACAGGGAGTAAGATCACCCCTCCACTTT. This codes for CASSPQGIGQGVRSPLHF.

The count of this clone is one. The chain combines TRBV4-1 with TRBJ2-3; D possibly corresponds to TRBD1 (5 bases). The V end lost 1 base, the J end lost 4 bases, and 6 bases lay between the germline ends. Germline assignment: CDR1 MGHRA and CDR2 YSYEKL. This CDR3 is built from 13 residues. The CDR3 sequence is CASSQVGADTQYF. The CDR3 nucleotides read TGCGCCAGCAGCCAAGTAGGGGCAGATACGCAGTATTTT.

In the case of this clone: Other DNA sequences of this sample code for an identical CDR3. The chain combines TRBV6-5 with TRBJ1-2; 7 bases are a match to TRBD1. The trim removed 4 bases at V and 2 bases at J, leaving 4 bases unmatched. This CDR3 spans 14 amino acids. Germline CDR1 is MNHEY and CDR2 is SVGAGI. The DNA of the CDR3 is TGTGCCAGCAGTTTACGAGGGGGCAACTATGGCTACACCTTC. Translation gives CASSLRGGNYGYTF.

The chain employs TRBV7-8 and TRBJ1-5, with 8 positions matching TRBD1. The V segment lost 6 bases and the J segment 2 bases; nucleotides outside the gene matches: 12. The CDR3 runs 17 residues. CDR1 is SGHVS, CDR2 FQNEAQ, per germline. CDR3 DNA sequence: TGTGCCAGCAGTCCACCACAGGGGGGACGGGGCAATCAGCCCCAGCATTTT. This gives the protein CASSPPQGGRGNQPQHF.

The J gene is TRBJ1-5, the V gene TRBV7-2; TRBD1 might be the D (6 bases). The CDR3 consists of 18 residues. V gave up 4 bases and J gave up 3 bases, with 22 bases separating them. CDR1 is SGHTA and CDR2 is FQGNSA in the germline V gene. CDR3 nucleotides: TGTGCCAGCAGCTCAAAGATACAGGGATACGGCCTCAATCAGCCCCAGCATTTT. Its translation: CASSSKIQGYGLNQPQHF.

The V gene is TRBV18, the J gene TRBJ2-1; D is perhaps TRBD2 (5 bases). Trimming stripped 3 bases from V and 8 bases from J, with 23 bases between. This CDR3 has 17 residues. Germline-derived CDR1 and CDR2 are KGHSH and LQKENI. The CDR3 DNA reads TGTGCCAGCTCACCCCGACCCGGAACCCGGGGAAGGGATGAGCAGTTCTTC. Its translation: CASSPRPGTRGRDEQFF. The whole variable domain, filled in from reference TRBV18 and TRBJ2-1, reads NAGVMQNPRHLVRRRGQEARLRCSPMKGHSHVYWYRQLPEEGLKFMVYLQKENIIDESGMPKERFSAEFPKEGPSILRIQQVVRGDSAAYFCASSPRPGTRGRDEQFFGPGTRLTVL.

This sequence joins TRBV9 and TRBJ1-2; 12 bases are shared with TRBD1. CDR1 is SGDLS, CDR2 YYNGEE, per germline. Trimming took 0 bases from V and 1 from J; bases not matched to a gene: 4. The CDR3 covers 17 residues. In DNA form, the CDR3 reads TGTGCCAGCAGCGTAGGGGGACAGGGGGCAATTAACTATGGCTACACCTTC. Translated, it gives CASSVGGQGAINYGYTF.

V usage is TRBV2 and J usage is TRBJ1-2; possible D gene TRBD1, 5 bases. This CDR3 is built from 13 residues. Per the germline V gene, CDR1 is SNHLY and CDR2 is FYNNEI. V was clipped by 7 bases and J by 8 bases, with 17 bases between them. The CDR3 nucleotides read TGTGCCAGCATTGTAGGAGGGGCTGGGGGCTACACCTTC. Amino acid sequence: CASIVGGAGGYTF. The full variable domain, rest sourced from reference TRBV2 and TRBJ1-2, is EPEVTQTPSHQVTQMGQEVILRCVPISNHLYFYWYRQILGQKVEFLVSFYNNEISEKSEIFDDQFSVERPDGSNFTLKIRSTKLEDSAMYFCASIVGGAGGYTFGSGTRLTVV.

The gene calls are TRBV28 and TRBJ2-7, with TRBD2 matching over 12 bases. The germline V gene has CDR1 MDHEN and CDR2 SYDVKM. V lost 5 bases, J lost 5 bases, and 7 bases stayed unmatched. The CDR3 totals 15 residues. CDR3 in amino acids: CASSRLAGVANEQYF. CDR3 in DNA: TGTGCCAGCAGTCGACTAGCGGGAGTTGCCAACGAGCAGTACTTC.

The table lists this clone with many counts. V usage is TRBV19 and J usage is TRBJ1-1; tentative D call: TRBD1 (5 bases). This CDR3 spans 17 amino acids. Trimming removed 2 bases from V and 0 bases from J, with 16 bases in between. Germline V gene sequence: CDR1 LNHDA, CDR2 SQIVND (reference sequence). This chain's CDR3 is CASSIFTGGSMNTEAFF. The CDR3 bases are TGTGCCAGTAGTATATTTACAGGAGGGTCCATGAACACTGAAGCTTTCTTT.

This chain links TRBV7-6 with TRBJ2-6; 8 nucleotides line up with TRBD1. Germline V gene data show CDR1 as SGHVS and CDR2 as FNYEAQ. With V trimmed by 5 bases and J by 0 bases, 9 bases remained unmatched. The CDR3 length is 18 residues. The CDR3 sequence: CASSRGTGSNSGANVLTF. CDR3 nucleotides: TGTGCCAGCAGCCGAGGGACAGGCTCTAACTCTGGGGCCAACGTCCTGACTTTC.

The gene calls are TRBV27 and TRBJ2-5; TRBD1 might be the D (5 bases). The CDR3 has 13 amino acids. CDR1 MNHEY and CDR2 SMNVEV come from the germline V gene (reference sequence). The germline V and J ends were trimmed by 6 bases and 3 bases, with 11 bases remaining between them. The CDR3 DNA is TGTGCCAGCAGAACCGGCAGGGAAGAGACCCAGTACTTC. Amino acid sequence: CASRTGREETQYF.

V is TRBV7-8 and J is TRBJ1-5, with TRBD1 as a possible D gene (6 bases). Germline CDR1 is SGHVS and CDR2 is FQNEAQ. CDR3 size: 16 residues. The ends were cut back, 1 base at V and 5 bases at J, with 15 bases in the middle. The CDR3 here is CASSLGGQMPDQPQHF. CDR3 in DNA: TGTGCCAGCAGCTTAGGTGGACAGATGCCAGATCAGCCCCAGCATTTT.

As DNA, the CDR3 is TGTGCCAGCAGTTTATCGTCAGGGATTTTAACAGATACGCAGTATTTT. The encoded protein is CASSLSSGILTDTQYF. The genes are TRBV27 and TRBJ2-3; D possibly corresponds to TRBD1 (5 bases). The CDR3 has 16 residues. V shed 0 bases and J shed 3 bases, with 13 bases lying between them. The germline V gene encodes CDR1 MNHEY and CDR2 SMNVEV (reference sequence).

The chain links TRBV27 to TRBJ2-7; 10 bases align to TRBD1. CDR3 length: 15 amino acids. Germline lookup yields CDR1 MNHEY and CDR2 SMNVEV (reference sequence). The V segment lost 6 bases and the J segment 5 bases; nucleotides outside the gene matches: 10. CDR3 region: CASRRRTGGPHEQYF. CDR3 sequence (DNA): TGTGCCAGCAGGCGACGGACAGGGGGTCCCCACGAGCAGTACTTC.

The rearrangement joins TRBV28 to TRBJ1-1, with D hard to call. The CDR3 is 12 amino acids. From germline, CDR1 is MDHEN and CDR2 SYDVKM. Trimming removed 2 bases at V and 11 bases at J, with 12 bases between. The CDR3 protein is CASSLGEQDAFF. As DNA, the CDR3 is TGTGCCAGCAGTTTAGGGGAGCAGGATGCTTTCTTT.

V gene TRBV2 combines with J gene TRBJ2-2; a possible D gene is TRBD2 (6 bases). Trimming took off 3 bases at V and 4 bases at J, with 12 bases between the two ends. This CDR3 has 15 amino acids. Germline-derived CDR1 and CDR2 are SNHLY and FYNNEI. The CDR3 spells CASSEDGSGTGELFF. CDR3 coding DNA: TGTGCCAGCAGTGAGGACGGGAGTGGCACCGGGGAGCTGTTTTTT.

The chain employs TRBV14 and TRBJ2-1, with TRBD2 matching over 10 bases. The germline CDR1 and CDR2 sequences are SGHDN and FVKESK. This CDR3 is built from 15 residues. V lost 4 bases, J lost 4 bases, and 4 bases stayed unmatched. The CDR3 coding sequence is TGTGCCAGCAGCCTAGCGGGGGGCGCTTACAATGAGCAGTTCTTC. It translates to CASSLAGGAYNEQFF.

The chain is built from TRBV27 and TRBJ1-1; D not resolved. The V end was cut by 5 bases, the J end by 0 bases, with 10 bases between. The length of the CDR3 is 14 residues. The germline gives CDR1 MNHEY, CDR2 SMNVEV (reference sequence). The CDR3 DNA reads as TGTGCCAGCAGTCCAGGACTTATGAACACTGAAGCTTTCTTT. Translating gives CASSPGLMNTEAFF.

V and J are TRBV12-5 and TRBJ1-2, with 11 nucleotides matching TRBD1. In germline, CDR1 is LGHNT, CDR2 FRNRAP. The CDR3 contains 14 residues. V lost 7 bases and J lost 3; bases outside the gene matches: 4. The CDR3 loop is CASARTGGHYGYTF. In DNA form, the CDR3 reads TGTGCTAGTGCTCGGACAGGGGGCCACTATGGCTACACCTTC.

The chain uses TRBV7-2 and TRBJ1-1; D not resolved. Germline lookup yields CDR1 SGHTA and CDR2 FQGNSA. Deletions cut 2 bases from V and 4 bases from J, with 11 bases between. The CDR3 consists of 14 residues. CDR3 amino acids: CASSLILTATEAFF. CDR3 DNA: TGTGCCAGCAGCTTAATCTTAACAGCCACTGAAGCTTTCTTT. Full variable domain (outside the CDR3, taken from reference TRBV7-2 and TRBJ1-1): GAGVSQSPSNKVTEKGKDVELRCDPISGHTALYWYRQSLGQGLEFLIYFQGNSAPDKSGLPSDRFSAERTGGSVSTLTIQRTQQEDSAVYLCASSLILTATEAFFGQGTRLTVV.

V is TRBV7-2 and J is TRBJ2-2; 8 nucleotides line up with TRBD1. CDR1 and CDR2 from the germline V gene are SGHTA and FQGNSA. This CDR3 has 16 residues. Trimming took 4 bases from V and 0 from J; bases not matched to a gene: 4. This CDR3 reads CASSSTGGTNTGELFF. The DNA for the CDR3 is TGTGCCAGCAGCTCCACAGGGGGGACGAACACCGGGGAGCTGTTTTTT.

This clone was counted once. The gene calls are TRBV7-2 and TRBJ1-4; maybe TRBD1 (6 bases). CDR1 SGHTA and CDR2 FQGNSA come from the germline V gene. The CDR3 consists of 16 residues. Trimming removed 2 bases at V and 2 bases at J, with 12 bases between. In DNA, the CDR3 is TGTGCCAGCAGCTTACCACGGGGGGCGACTAATGAAAAACTGTTTTTT. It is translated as CASSLPRGATNEKLFF.